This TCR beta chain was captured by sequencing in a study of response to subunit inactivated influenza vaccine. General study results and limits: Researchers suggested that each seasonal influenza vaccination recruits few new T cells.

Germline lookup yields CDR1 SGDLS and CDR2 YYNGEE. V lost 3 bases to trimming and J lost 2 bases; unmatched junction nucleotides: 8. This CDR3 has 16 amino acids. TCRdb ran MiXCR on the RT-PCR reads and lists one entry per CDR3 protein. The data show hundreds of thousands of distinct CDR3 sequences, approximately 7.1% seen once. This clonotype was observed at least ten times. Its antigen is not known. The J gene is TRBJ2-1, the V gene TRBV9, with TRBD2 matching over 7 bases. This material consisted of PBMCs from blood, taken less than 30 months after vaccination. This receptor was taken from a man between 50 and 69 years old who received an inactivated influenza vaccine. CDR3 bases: TGTGCCAGCAGCGGAACGACTAGCATACCCTACAATGAGCAGTTCTTC. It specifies CASSGTTSIPYNEQFF.